These 7 T cell receptor beta chains share one sample of origin, sequenced in a study of beta chain features in type 1 diabetes. Findings of the study overall: Across all four CD4+ subsets, people with type 1 diabetes showed modestly shorter TCRB CDR3s.

Expressed TCRB transcripts were sequenced because the entire RNA isolate underwent reverse transcription. Produced via immunoSEQ multiplex PCR; TCRdb's table is partial and in-frame only. Seen here are more than 150,000 clones, around 9.7% observed once, and the top ten hold around 0.64%. Their antigens remain unidentified. The sequenced material came from central memory CD4+ T cells from blood. Receptor source: a woman in her thirties with type 1 diabetes.

This clone was found a few times. The rearrangement joins TRBV7-2 to TRBJ1-1; 7 positions match TRBD1. The CDR3 is 13 residues long. Germline loops: CDR1 SGHTA, CDR2 FQGNSA. Trimming at V came to 5 bases and at J to 5 bases, leaving 5 bases not matched to a gene. The CDR3 loop reads CASSVTGWTEAFF. Here the CDR3 DNA reads TGTGCCAGCAGCGTGACAGGGTGGACTGAAGCTTTCTTT.

This clone occurred a few times. The chain combines TRBV5-4 with TRBJ2-3; D is uncertain. Per the germline V gene, CDR1 is SGHNT and CDR2 is YYREEE (reference sequence). Trimming shortened V by 1 base and J by 6 bases, and 6 bases separated the two germline ends. This CDR3 spans 12 amino acids. The CDR3 DNA follows: TGTGCCAGCAGCTTGCCCCTCGATACGCAGTATTTT. Protein sequence: CASSLPLDTQYF.

The chain links TRBV6-1 to TRBJ2-7; D perhaps matches TRBD1 (5 bases). This CDR3 comprises 13 residues. Germline lookup yields CDR1 MNHNS and CDR2 SASEGT. Trimming stripped 8 bases from V and 2 bases from J, with 13 bases between. The CDR3 nucleotides are TGTGCCAGCCGTTGGGGCGGTGCCTACGAGCAGTACTTC. Encoded protein: CASRWGGAYEQYF.

This clone turned up a few times. The DNA of the CDR3 is TGTGCCAGCAGCTTGGGGGTCAGTGGGAGGGGCACCGGGGAGCTGTTTTTT. It yields the protein CASSLGVSGRGTGELFF. The V gene is TRBV5-4, the J gene TRBJ2-2, with TRBD2 matching over 7 bases. V lost 0 bases, J lost 4 bases, and 9 bases stayed unmatched. CDR3 length: 17 amino acids. Germline CDR1 reads SGHNT; CDR2 reads YYREEE (reference sequence).

The sample holds a few counts of this clone. The CDR3 loop is CASSHLTGPNTEAFF. CDR3 nucleotide sequence: TGCGCCAGCAGCCATTTGACAGGGCCTAACACTGAAGCTTTCTTT. The chain joins TRBV5-1 to TRBJ1-1; 7 positions match TRBD1. Trimming cost V 4 bases and J 2 bases; bases outside gene matches: 8. The CDR3 consists of 15 residues. Germline-derived CDR1 and CDR2 are SGHRS and YFSETQ.

V usage is TRBV4-2 and J usage is TRBJ2-1; no reliable D call. The CDR3 totals 14 residues. Looked up from germline, CDR1 is LGHNA and CDR2 is YNFKEQ. Trimming left V 5 bases short and J 4 bases short, with 12 bases between. The CDR3 sequence: CASSESSAYNEQFF. CDR3 bases: TGTGCCAGCAGCGAATCCTCTGCGTACAATGAGCAGTTCTTC.

This chain connects TRBV7-9 to TRBJ2-2, with a possible D match to TRBD1 (5 bases). CDR1 and CDR2 from the germline V gene are SEHNR and FQNEAQ (reference sequence). The ends were cut back, 5 bases at V and 8 bases at J, with 15 bases in the middle. The CDR3 spans 14 residues. This CDR3 reads CASSPWAGSGELFF. DNA for the CDR3: TGTGCCAGCAGCCCATGGGCAGGGTCTGGGGAGCTGTTTTTT.